The sequence of this T cell receptor (beta chain) was determined in a study of blood T cell repertoires in COVID-19. Study summary: Sample material is recorded as cDNA or gDNA derived from T cells, B-cell-depleted T cells, or PBMCs.

Enrolled through a virtual design, the participants were between roughly 18 and 100 years of age and came from roughly 22 US areas. During the 2 weeks before they entered the study, exposed participants had met someone with a PCR-confirmed or clinician-diagnosed COVID-19 case. Per germline, CDR1 LGHNA and CDR2 YNFKEQ. This CDR3 has 16 residues. The V and J ends lost 0 bases and 3 bases respectively, with 14 bases between them. Authors' analysis steps: Amplification with reference gene primers provided the estimates of nucleated cell counts. Method: immunoSEQ multiplex PCR; TCRdb's copy keeps in-frame clones and lacks some. That table supplies the V and J calls and clone size; D and trimming were determined from the DNA. Here the sample spans nearly 300,000 clones, under 90% being singletons.

This receptor was taken from a woman in her 50s who had been exposed to COVID-19. The gene calls are TRBV4-2 and TRBJ1-2; possible D gene TRBD1, 6 bases. The sample consisted of PBMCs or T cells enriched from blood (not recorded which). CDR3 sequence (DNA): TGTGCCAGCAGCCAAGATGCGGGGGGGACATACTATGGCTACACCTTC. Its translation is CASSQDAGGTYYGYTF.